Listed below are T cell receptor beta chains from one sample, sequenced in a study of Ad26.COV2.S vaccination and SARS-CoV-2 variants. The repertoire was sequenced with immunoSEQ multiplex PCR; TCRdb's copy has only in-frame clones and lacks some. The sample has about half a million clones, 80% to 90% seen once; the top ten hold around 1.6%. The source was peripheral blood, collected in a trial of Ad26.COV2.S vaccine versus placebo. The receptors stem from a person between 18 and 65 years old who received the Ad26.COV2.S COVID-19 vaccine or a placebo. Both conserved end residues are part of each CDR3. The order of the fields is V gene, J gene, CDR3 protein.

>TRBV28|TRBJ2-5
CASSSLAREGLQTQYF
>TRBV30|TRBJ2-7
CAWSLGGPDQYF
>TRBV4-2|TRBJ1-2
CASSQDVGETGIGYTF
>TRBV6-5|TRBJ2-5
CASSYSPRGGQETQYF
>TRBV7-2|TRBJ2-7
CASSFTSVGYEQYF
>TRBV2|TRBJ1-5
CASSPGTFGNQPQHF
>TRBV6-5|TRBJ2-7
CASSYSLGGTTYEQYF
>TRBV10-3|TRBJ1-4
CAISRTDFNEKLFF
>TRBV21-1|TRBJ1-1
CASSTTTGVAAFF
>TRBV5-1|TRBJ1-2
CASSSDRTSYGYTF
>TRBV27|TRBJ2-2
CASRGEVSTGELFF
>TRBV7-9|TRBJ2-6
CASSVQQGATPGANVLTF
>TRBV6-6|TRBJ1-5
CASSHLGGADQPQHF
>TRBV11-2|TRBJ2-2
CASSLARGELFF
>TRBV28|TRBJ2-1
CASSLPPRALGSNEQFF
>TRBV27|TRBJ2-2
CASSPWGAARQRELFF
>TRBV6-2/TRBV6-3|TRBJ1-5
CASSLLDSNRQHF
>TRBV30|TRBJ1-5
CAWKEAGGGNQPQHF
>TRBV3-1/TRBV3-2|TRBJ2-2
CASSQGIYTGELFF
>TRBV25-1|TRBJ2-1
CASSDFSEQFF
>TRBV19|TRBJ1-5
CASSIDRGPLRPQHF
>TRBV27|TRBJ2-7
CASSRAGTSGRLTYEQYF
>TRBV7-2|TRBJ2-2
CASSLWGPGELFF
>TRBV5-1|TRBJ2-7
CASSPRPAGVPEQYF
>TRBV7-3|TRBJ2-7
CASSLDPANEQYF
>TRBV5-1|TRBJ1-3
CASSLVTGSGNTIYF
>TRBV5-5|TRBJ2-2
CASSPYTGELFF
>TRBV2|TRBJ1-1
CASSKVPPNTEAFF
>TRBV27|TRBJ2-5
CASRSGGGSRETQYF
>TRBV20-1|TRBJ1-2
CSAQRDYGYTF
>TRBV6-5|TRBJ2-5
CASTQTIQETQYF
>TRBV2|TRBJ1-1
CARSTASLNTEAFF
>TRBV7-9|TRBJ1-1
CASSLRPDVTEAFF
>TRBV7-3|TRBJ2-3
CASSLVASEDTQYF
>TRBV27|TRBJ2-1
CASTHSGTQRNNEQFF
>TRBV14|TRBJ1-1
CASSQSNTEAFF
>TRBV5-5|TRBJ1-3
CASSLSAGGSGNTIYF
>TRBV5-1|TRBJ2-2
CASSQGNSGNDGELFF
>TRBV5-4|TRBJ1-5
CASSFGGSSNQPQHF
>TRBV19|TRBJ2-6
CASSRSGAGANVLTF
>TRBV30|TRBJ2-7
CAWSRQGASYEQYF
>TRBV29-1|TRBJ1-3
CSVHGRGNTIYF
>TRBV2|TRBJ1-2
CASSGQGYGYTF
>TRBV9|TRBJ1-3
CASSVEGRDTIYF
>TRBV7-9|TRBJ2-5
CASSFWGSGGARETQYF
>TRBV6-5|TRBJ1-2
CASAAGTPFSYTF
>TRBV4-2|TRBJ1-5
CASSQDGEFQPQHF
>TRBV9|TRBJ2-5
CASSVGGRHQETQYF
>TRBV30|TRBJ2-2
CAWSVRWSTGELFF
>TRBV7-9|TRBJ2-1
CASSLAPEYNEQFF
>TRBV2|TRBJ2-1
CASSNPPLAGESNEQFF
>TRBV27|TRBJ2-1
CASSVSHGEQFF
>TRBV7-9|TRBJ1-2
CASSRTGSGFGYTF
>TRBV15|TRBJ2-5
CATQGRQQETQYF
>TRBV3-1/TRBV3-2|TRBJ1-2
CASSRLETTGNQRGYTF
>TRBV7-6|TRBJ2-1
CASSLVQPSSYNEQFF